The clone carrying this T cell receptor (beta chain) turned up a few times. Its target is unknown. Per the germline V gene, CDR1 is SGHAT and CDR2 is FQNNGV. CDR3 length equals 15 residues. The ends lost 4 bases at V and 0 bases at J; junction bases unmatched: 0. The sample comes from a study of beta chain features in type 1 diabetes. Donors underwent one heparinised blood draw, around 100 mL on average. CD4+ cells of the naive, central memory, regulatory and stem cell-like memory types were sorted via CD45RO/CCR7/CD25/CD127/CD95/CD27. Expressed TCRB transcripts were sequenced after all isolated RNA was converted to cDNA. Sequencing was performed with immunoSEQ multiplex PCR; in TCRdb, only in-frame clones are kept and a portion is missing. The repertoire includes 350,000 to 400,000 clones, 10% to 15% of them detected once, and 0.0095% to 0.012% sits in the top ten. Study results and caveats: Moderate yet significant TCRB CDR3 shortening was seen in Type 1 diabetes patients in all four CD4+ subsets.

V and J are TRBV11-2 and TRBJ1-3, with 10 bases matching TRBD1. The origin of this receptor is a woman aged 18-29 years with type 1 diabetes. The sequenced sample consisted of naive CD4+ T cells from blood. CDR3 sequence (DNA): TGTGCCAGCAGCTGGACAGGGGGCTCTGGAAACACCATATATTTT. Its translation is CASSWTGGSGNTIYF.